The 2 T cell receptor beta chains listed next were all sequenced from one sample in a study of OX40 agonist ivuxolimab in advanced cancers. Sequencing was performed with immunoSEQ multiplex PCR; in TCRdb, only in-frame clones are kept and a portion is missing. The sample shows 75,000 to 100,000 clones, under 95% of them seen only once. The starting material was CD4+ or CD8+ T cells sorted from blood, obtained in a trial of the OX40 agonist ivuxolimab. These receptors originate from an adult with an advanced solid tumor such as melanoma, head and neck, liver or kidney cancer.

This rearrangement joins TRBV30 to TRBJ1-2; 9 positions agree with TRBD1. Germline loops: CDR1 GTSNPN, CDR2 SVGIG (reference sequence). CDR3 length: 14 residues. V dropped 3 bases and J dropped 4; count of bases not matched to a gene: 6. CDR3 residues: CAWRPDRGVYGYTF. The CDR3 bases are TGTGCCTGGAGACCCGACAGGGGGGTCTATGGCTACACCTTC.

This chain connects TRBV2 to TRBJ2-7; the D gene is possibly TRBD1 (6 bases). V gave up 7 bases and J gave up 2 bases, with 21 bases separating them. CDR1 and CDR2 from the germline V gene are SNHLY and FYNNEI. CDR3 length: 16 residues. The CDR3 DNA sequence: TGTGCCAGCATTTTATCAGTCGAACAGGGCCCCTACGAGCAGTACTTC. This sequence encodes CASILSVEQGPYEQYF.